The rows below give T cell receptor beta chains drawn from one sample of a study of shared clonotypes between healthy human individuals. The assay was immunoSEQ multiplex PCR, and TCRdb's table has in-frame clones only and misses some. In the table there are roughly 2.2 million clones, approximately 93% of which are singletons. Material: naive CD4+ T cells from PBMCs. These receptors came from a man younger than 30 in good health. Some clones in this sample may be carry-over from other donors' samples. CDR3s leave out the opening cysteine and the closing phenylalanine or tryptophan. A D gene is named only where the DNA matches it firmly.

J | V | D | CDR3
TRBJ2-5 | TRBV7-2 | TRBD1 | ASSFSTGGWETQY
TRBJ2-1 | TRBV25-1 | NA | ASSELNSYNEQF
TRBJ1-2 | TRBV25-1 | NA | ASSEAGWQTLSHYGYT
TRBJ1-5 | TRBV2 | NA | ASSENREDQPQH
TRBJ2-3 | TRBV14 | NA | ASSLGALGDTQY
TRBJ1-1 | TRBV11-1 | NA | ASRANRRNTEAF
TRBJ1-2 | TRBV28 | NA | ASRGGVNYGYT
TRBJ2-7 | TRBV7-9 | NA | ASSLVGQTYRSYEQY
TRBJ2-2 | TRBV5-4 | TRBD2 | ASSLGREGPTGELF
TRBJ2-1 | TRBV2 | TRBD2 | ASSEREGLYNEQF
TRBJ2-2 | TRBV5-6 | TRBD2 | ASSLLAGADTGELF
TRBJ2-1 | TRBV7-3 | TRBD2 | ASSSLAGGSYNEQF